In this sample, the clone carrying this TCR beta chain turned up a few times. Its antigen is unknown. This CDR3 contains 15 residues. V was pared by 1 base and J by 7 bases, with 13 bases between. The V gene's germline CDR1 is SGHAT and CDR2 FQNNGV. This sample is drawn from a study of post-analysis software for immune sequencing data. Study summary: As for disease course, relapsing-remitting, secondary progressive and progressive-relapsing multiple sclerosis were all included. Findings and limits, study-wide: Several TRBV segments were more frequent in patients than controls; TRBV5-6, TRBV5-1 and TRBV20-1 belonged to this group.

Included in the TCR beta cDNA libraries were unique molecular identifiers. TCRdb used MiXCR to reprocess the PCR reads, holding one entry per CDR3 protein. Of roughly 540,000 distinct CDR3 sequences in the sample, around 34% were seen once. The V and J genes are TRBV11-2 and TRBJ1-4; the D gene is possibly TRBD1 (5 bases). What was sequenced was blood. This receptor was obtained from a girl under 18 with multiple sclerosis. The CDR3 nucleotides read TGTGCCAGCAGCTTAGGGGGCCGGAGGGGTGAAAAACTGTTTTTT. Translation: CASSLGGRRGEKLFF.